The next 32 T cell receptor beta chains were all read from a single sample in a study of identical twins. TCRdb independently ran MiXCR on the 5' RACE reads; one entry per CDR3 protein. Of around 1.7 million distinct CDR3 sequences in the sample, around 33% are singletons; the top ten hold roughly 0.3%. Input material: cord blood. These receptors came from a newborn girl in good health.

This chain joins TRBV6-1 and TRBJ2-3; 10 bases are shared with TRBD2. Germline V CDR1 and CDR2: MNHNS, SASEGT. V shed 3 bases, J shed 6 bases, and the junction held 6 bases outside the gene matches. The CDR3 has 15 amino acids. In nucleotides, the CDR3 is TGTGCCAGCAGTGATCGGGCTAGCGGGAGTGATACGCAGTATTTT. Protein sequence: CASSDRASGSDTQYF.

The rearrangement links TRBV24-1 to TRBJ1-2, with 8 bases fitting TRBD1. This CDR3 is built from 15 residues. The V gene's germline CDR1 is KGHDR and CDR2 SFDVKD. The ends lost 3 bases at V and 3 bases at J; junction bases unmatched: 5. The CDR3 reads CATSDPGGRDYGYTF. DNA of the CDR3: TGTGCCACCAGTGATCCAGGGGGCAGAGACTATGGCTACACCTTC.

This clonotype has just a few counts. The rearrangement links TRBV9 to TRBJ2-7; D call uncertain. The CDR3 totals 17 residues. Looked up from germline, CDR1 is SGDLS and CDR2 is YYNGEE. Trimming cost V 2 bases and J 3 bases, with 21 bases left between them. The CDR3 loop is CASSVPIPLSSNYEQYF. CDR3 in DNA: TGTGCCAGCAGCGTTCCCATCCCCCTCTCCTCAAACTACGAGCAGTACTTC.

This clonotype was picked up a small number of times. This rearrangement joins TRBV12-3 or TRBV12-4 to TRBJ2-3; the D is unclear. The CDR3 extends over 12 amino acids. The germline V and J ends were trimmed by 2 bases and 5 bases, with 5 bases remaining between them. The CDR3 coding sequence is TGTGCCAGCAGTTTAAGAATAGATACGCAGTATTTT. Amino acids: CASSLRIDTQYF.

The J gene is TRBJ1-2, the V gene TRBV20-1; D possibly corresponds to TRBD1 (5 bases). Deletions cut 2 bases from V and 5 bases from J, with 12 bases between. The germline gives CDR1 DFQATT, CDR2 SNEGSKA (reference sequence). The CDR3 length is 13 residues. In DNA, the CDR3 is TGCAGTGCTAGAATGGCAGGGCCTTATGGCTACACCTTC. Encoded protein: CSARMAGPYGYTF.

The rearrangement uses TRBV11-1 and TRBJ2-2; no definite D call. The length of the CDR3 is 15 residues. Germline V lookup: CDR1 SGHAT, CDR2 FQDESV (reference sequence). V gave up 5 bases and J gave up 4 bases, with 14 bases separating them. CDR3 nucleotides: TGTGCCAGCAGCCTTATGGTTAGGATCACCGGGGAGCTGTTTTTT. The encoded protein is CASSLMVRITGELFF.

The sample holds a few counts of this clonotype. V gene TRBV18 combines with J gene TRBJ1-2; the D is unclear. The V end was cut by 3 bases, the J end by 5 bases, with 10 bases between. Germline V lookup: CDR1 KGHSH, CDR2 LQKENI. The CDR3 runs to 13 residues. Here the CDR3 DNA reads TGTGCCAGCTCACCTCAAGACGGGTATGGCTACACCTTC. It yields the protein CASSPQDGYGYTF.

The V gene is TRBV9, the J gene TRBJ1-2; D gene uncertain. V was trimmed by 2 bases and J by 8 bases, leaving 10 bases between them. The CDR3 extends over 12 amino acids. Germline V gene lookup returns CDR1 SGDLS and CDR2 YYNGEE. This CDR3 reads CASSVSTGGYTF. The CDR3 DNA reads as TGTGCCAGCAGCGTTTCGACGGGCGGCTACACCTTC.

This clonotype was seen a handful of times. The chain has TRBV12-3 or TRBV12-4 and TRBJ1-2; 7 bases map to TRBD1. CDR3 length equals 15 residues. The V and J ends lost 3 bases and 5 bases, in that order; junction bases with no gene match: 9. The CDR3, as DNA: TGTGCCAGCAGTTTCCCTACAGGGGTGGGATATGGCTACACCTTC. Its protein product is CASSFPTGVGYGYTF.

V usage is TRBV29-1 and J usage is TRBJ1-4; 7 bases match TRBD1. This CDR3 contains 14 residues. CDR1 and CDR2 (germline): SQVTM, ANQGSEA. Germline trimming cut 4 bases from V and 6 bases from J; bases unmatched to any gene: 8. CDR3 DNA: TGCAGCGTTGGGTCCGGGACAGCCGATGAAAAACTGTTTTTT. Encoded protein: CSVGSGTADEKLFF. Full variable domain (missing parts from reference TRBV29-1 and TRBJ1-4): SAVISQKPSRDICQRGTSLTIQCQVDSQVTMMFWYRQQPGQSLTLIATANQGSEATYESGFVIDKFPISRPNLTFSTLTVSNMSPEDSSIYLCSVGSGTADEKLFFGSGTQLSVL.

There are a few counts of this clonotype. The chain combines TRBV20-1 with TRBJ1-2, with D hard to call. The CDR3 contains 13 residues. Germline loops: CDR1 DFQATT, CDR2 SNEGSKA (reference sequence). Trimming left V 0 bases short and J 11 bases short, with 16 bases between. The CDR3 coding sequence is TGCAGTGCTAGAGATCGGAGCAAGGTGGTATACACCTTC. It translates to CSARDRSKVVYTF.

The DNA of the CDR3 is TGTGCCAGCAGTGTTCCGGGACAGGGGGAAACTAATGAAAAACTGTTTTTT. It codes for CASSVPGQGETNEKLFF. The chain is built from TRBV25-1 and TRBJ1-4; 11 nucleotides align to TRBD1. The CDR3 covers 17 residues. Germline V lookup: CDR1 MGHDK, CDR2 SYGVNS. V was clipped by 4 bases and J by 1 base; unmatched bases: 5.

V is TRBV6-1 and J is TRBJ1-1; tentative D call: TRBD1 (6 bases). The germline V gene has CDR1 MNHNS and CDR2 SASEGT. This CDR3 region has 13 residues. With 7 bases removed from V and 1 base from J, the gap between germline ends came to 10 bases. The CDR3 here is CASILTGNTEAFF. In nucleotides, the CDR3 is TGTGCCAGCATATTGACAGGGAACACTGAAGCTTTCTTT.

The V and J genes are TRBV20-1 and TRBJ2-7; a weak D match, TRBD2 (7 bases). Trimming took off 6 bases at V and 7 bases at J, with 25 bases between the two ends. The CDR3 sequence is 15 residues long. The germline gives CDR1 DFQATT, CDR2 SNEGSKA (reference sequence). CDR3 coding DNA: TGCAGTGCGCGGCGGGGGCTTAGGAAAAACAATGAGCAGTACTTC. Translating it yields CSARRGLRKNNEQYF.

A few counts support this clonotype. This chain joins TRBV6-5 and TRBJ2-4; possible D gene TRBD1, 5 bases. The closer fit of TRBJ2-7 to the DNA end suggests the J call may be wrong. The CDR3 contains 16 residues. CDR1 and CDR2 from the germline V gene are MNHEY and SVGAGI. In DNA, the CDR3 is TGTGCCAGCAGTTACTCCCTCTATCTAGGGGCGGACGAGCAGTACTTC. Translation gives CASSYSLYLGADEQYF.

The rearrangement joins TRBV7-8 to TRBJ1-2; TRBD1 aligns across 7 bases. Germline V gives CDR1 SGHVS, CDR2 FQNEAQ. The J segment lost 8 bases and the V segment lost 2 bases, leaving 5 bases of the junction unmatched. The CDR3 runs 13 residues. The CDR3 spells CASSLNRGRGYTF. CDR3 nucleotides: TGTGCCAGCAGCTTAAATAGGGGGCGAGGCTACACCTTC.

This clonotype has only a few counts. The J gene is TRBJ2-5, the V gene TRBV29-1; TRBD1 matches at 7 bases. There are 13 residues in the CDR3. The V segment lost 4 bases and the J segment 1 base; nucleotides outside the gene matches: 3. Germline values: CDR1 SQVTM, CDR2 ANQGSEA. The CDR3 sequence: CSVGQGFQETQYF. The CDR3 DNA reads TGCAGCGTTGGACAGGGCTTCCAAGAGACCCAGTACTTC.

The chain employs TRBV2 and TRBJ2-7, with D uncertain. The CDR3 sequence is 15 residues long. V dropped 2 bases and J dropped 3 bases, with 14 bases sitting between them. In germline, CDR1 is SNHLY, CDR2 FYNNEI. In DNA form, the CDR3 reads TGTGCCAGCAGTGAAAAGTCCCTGGGCAACTACGAGCAGTACTTC. Translating gives CASSEKSLGNYEQYF.

Regarding this clonotype: Relative to the germline gene, one junction end is altered; a read error may explain this. V gene TRBV12-3 or TRBV12-4 combines with J gene TRBJ1-1, with a weak D call TRBD1 (6 bases). The CDR3 covers 15 residues. CDR3 sequence reads: CANSFRGRGNTEAFF. The CDR3 region has the DNA TGTGCCAACAGTTTTAGGGGCAGGGGGAACACTGAAGCTTTCTTT.

This clonotype was counted between two and nine times. V usage is TRBV5-1 and J usage is TRBJ2-1; D not resolved. This CDR3 has 16 residues. Germline V gene lookup returns CDR1 SGHRS and CDR2 YFSETQ. V shed 0 bases and J shed 1 base, with 11 bases lying between them. CDR3 region: CASSLDVTGSYNEQFF. CDR3 nucleotides: TGCGCCAGCAGCTTGGATGTGACGGGTTCCTACAATGAGCAGTTCTTC.

Turning to this clonotype: A read error may be the cause here, since a much bigger clone is one base away. V and J are TRBV7-9 and TRBJ2-1; D gene ambiguous. Trimming took off 2 bases at V and 13 bases at J, with 18 bases between the two ends. Germline loops: CDR1 SEHNR, CDR2 FQNEAQ (reference sequence). The CDR3 is 14 residues long. The CDR3 loop is CASSLLGPRKTQFF. CDR3 DNA: TGTGCCAGCAGCTTACTCGGGCCTAGGAAGACCCAGTTCTTC.

The chain is built from TRBV4-2 and TRBJ1-5; 12 bases are shared with TRBD1. V gave up 3 bases and J gave up 0 bases; unmatched junction bases: 6. Germline V gene sequence: CDR1 LGHNA, CDR2 YNFKEQ. There are 18 residues in the CDR3. CDR3 region: CASSHSGQGAYSNQPQHF. DNA of the CDR3: TGTGCCAGCAGCCATTCGGGACAGGGGGCGTATAGCAATCAGCCCCAGCATTTT.

The V gene is TRBV10-3, the J gene TRBJ1-1; D ambiguous. Deletions cut 10 bases from V and 1 base from J, with 16 bases between. This CDR3 spans 14 amino acids. Germline loops: CDR1 ENHRY, CDR2 SYGVKD. CDR3 residues: CASSSKGTNTEAFF. The CDR3 DNA follows: TGTGCCAGTTCTAGTAAGGGTACGAACACTGAAGCTTTCTTT.

The rearrangement joins TRBV7-2 to TRBJ2-5, with 9 bases aligning to TRBD1. The end of the DNA aligns better with TRBJ2-7, so the J call may be wrong. The CDR3 has 14 amino acids. Germline V gene sequence: CDR1 SGHTA, CDR2 FQGNSA. The CDR3 here is CASSAGQGPGEQYF. CDR3 coding DNA: TGTGCCAGCAGCGCCGGACAGGGGCCCGGCGAGCAGTACTTC.

The chain employs TRBV6-4 and TRBJ2-3; possibly TRBD1 for D (5 bases). The V and J ends lost 8 bases and 0 bases respectively, with 15 bases between them. Germline CDR1 reads MRHNA; CDR2 reads SNTAGT. CDR3 length equals 15 residues. This chain's CDR3 is CASLPQTASTDTQYF. The CDR3 coding sequence is TGTGCCAGCCTCCCCCAGACAGCCAGCACAGATACGCAGTATTTT.

The rearrangement uses TRBV6-1 and TRBJ1-5, with D tentatively TRBD1 (5 bases). V dropped 8 bases and J dropped 0 bases, with 26 bases sitting between them. This CDR3 has 19 residues. CDR1 is MNHNS, CDR2 SASEGT, per germline. As DNA, the CDR3 is TGTGCCAGCTTTAGAGAGGGGCGTGTTGGCAGTCATAGCAATCAGCCCCAGCATTTT. Translating it yields CASFREGRVGSHSNQPQHF.

This clonotype was recorded a few times. This sequence joins TRBV7-8 and TRBJ2-3, with TRBD2 identical over 9 bases. With 2 bases clipped from V and 6 bases from J, the junction kept 9 bases outside the gene matches. The CDR3 loop spans 16 amino acids. Germline loops: CDR1 SGHVS, CDR2 FQNEAQ. CDR3 in DNA: TGTGCCAGCAGCTTAAGCGGGGGGTTAAGTAGGGATACGCAGTATTTT. Amino acids: CASSLSGGLSRDTQYF.

V gene TRBV20-1 combines with J gene TRBJ2-1, with D possibly matching TRBD2 (5 bases). The germline CDR1 and CDR2 sequences are DFQATT and SNEGSKA (reference sequence). V dropped 4 bases and J dropped 3 bases, with 13 bases sitting between them. This CDR3 contains 14 residues. The CDR3 loop reads CSATRDTFYNEQFF. For the CDR3, the DNA is TGCAGTGCTACCCGGGATACTTTCTACAATGAGCAGTTCTTC.

This clonotype was seen a handful of times. The chain is built from TRBV4-1 and TRBJ2-1; tentatively, D is TRBD2 (6 bases). Deletions cut 1 base from V and 9 bases from J, with 13 bases between. Germline CDR1 reads MGHRA; CDR2 reads YSYEKL. The CDR3 is 14 amino acids. DNA for the CDR3: TGCGCCAGCAGCCAAGTAATAATGGGGGGTGAGCAGTTCTTC. Translating gives CASSQVIMGGEQFF.

The V and J genes are TRBV7-9 and TRBJ2-5; D possibly uses TRBD1 or TRBD2 (5 bases each). The better agreement between TRBJ2-7 and the DNA end casts doubt on the J call. The CDR3 is 12 amino acids. Germline loops: CDR1 SEHNR, CDR2 FQNEAQ (reference sequence). CDR3 loop: CASSPPGHEQYF. The DNA of the CDR3 is TGTGCCAGCAGCCCTCCGGGGCACGAGCAGTACTTC.

This clonotype was seen a few times. J is TRBJ2-7 and V is TRBV29-1; either TRBD1 or TRBD2 may fit D (5 bases each). The CDR3 has 14 amino acids. Trimming stripped 6 bases from V and 2 bases from J, with 17 bases between. Germline V lookup: CDR1 SQVTM, CDR2 ANQGSEA. CDR3 in DNA: TGCAGCGTGACCGGTTCGGGGACCACCTACGAGCAGTACTTC. Translated: CSVTGSGTTYEQYF.

This clonotype was detected only a few times. V and J are TRBV7-2 and TRBJ1-2, with a possible D match to TRBD1 (5 bases). This CDR3 comprises 15 residues. Germline V gene lookup returns CDR1 SGHTA and CDR2 FQGNSA. V was clipped by 4 bases and J by 8 bases, with 20 bases between them. CDR3 bases: TGTGCCAGCAGCTACAATACCGGAGGGGCAGGAGGCTACACCTTC. Encoded protein: CASSYNTGGAGGYTF.